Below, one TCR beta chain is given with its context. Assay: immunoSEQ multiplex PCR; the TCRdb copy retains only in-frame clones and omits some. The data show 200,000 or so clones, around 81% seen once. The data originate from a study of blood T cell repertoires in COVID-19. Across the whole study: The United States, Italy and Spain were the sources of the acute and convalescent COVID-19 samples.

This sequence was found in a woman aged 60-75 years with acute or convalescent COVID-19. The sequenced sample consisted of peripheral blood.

CDR3 region: CASSGGDSSTDTQYF. CDR3 in DNA: TGTGCCAGCAGCGGGGGGGATTCTAGCACAGATACGCAGTATTTT. The chain is built from TRBV11-3 and TRBJ2-3, with TRBD2 matching over 7 bases. CDR1 SGHNT and CDR2 YENEEA come from the germline V gene. The CDR3 length is 15 residues. The V segment lost 5 bases and the J segment 0 bases; nucleotides outside the gene matches: 5.